This TCR beta chain came from a study of blood T cell repertoires in COVID-19. Study information: Collection of acute and convalescent COVID-19 samples took place in the United States, Italy and Spain. PBMCs, B-cell-depleted T cells, or T cells were the source of the cDNA or gDNA that made up the material.

Authors' methods: Reference gene primer amplification gave nucleated cell count estimates. Using immunoSEQ multiplex PCR, the repertoire was profiled, and TCRdb retains in-frame clones only, with some absent. V, J and clone size reflect that table, while D and trimming were determined from the DNA. The table shows tens of thousands of clones, with approximately 92% occurring only once. This CDR3 comprises 13 residues. The V end lost 6 bases, the J end lost 7 bases, and 15 bases lay between the germline ends. Germline values: CDR1 MGHDK, CDR2 SYGVNS. This clone was detected once. The receptor was isolated from a woman in her sixties with COVID-19, enrolled during active disease. The sequencing input was peripheral blood. The chain is built from TRBV25-1 and TRBJ2-5; possible D gene TRBD1, 6 bases. CDR3 loop: CASRGQGSGTQYF. The CDR3 DNA sequence: TGTGCCAGCAGAGGGCAGGGGAGCGGGACCCAGTACTTC.